This is a list of T cell receptor beta chains from one sample in a study of blood T cell repertoires in COVID-19. The data were produced by immunoSEQ multiplex PCR, yet TCRdb's version contains in-frame clones alone and is incomplete. The table shows about 200,000 clones, with roughly nine tenths occurring only once. The sample was peripheral blood. All receptors derive from a woman aged 45 to 65 with COVID-19, enrolled during active disease. Both conserved end residues are part of each CDR3. The order of the fields is J gene, clone size, V gene, D gene, CDR3 DNA, CDR3 protein. A D gene is named only where the DNA matches it firmly. Some rows mark clone size as missing; the rest say once, few, many or name a class of expanded clone.

TRBJ1-1	-	TRBV6-6	-	TGTGCCAGCAGCCCAGATGTCCCCCCTGAAGCTTTCTTT	CASSPDVPPEAFF
TRBJ1-5	once	TRBV6-7	TRBD1	TGTGCCAGCAGTTACTCTGACAGGGGGCCCAATCAGCCCCAGCATTTT	CASSYSDRGPNQPQHF
TRBJ1-5	-	TRBV11-2	-	TGTGCCAGCAGCTTAGACGTTCTTCAGCCCCAGCATTTT	CASSLDVLQPQHF
TRBJ2-7	once	TRBV27	TRBD2	TGTGCCAGCAGTCCAAGGGGCGTCGGGAGGGGGATCTACGAGCAGTACTTC	CASSPRGVGRGIYEQYF
TRBJ1-4	-	TRBV5-4	-	TGTGCCAGCAGCCTAAGGACAGAGAATGAAAAACTGTTTTTT	CASSLRTENEKLFF
TRBJ1-3	-	TRBV5-1	-	TGCGCCAGCAGCTCCGGCTCTGGAAACACCATATATTTT	CASSSGSGNTIYF
TRBJ1-1	-	TRBV27	TRBD1	TGTGCCAGCAGTCCTCCGACAGGGCGGTTCACTGAAGCTTTCTTT	CASSPPTGRFTEAFF
TRBJ1-3	-	TRBV29-1	-	TGCAGCGTTGAAGGGCGGGGAATAGGCTCTGGAAACACCATATATTTT	CSVEGRGIGSGNTIYF
TRBJ1-1	-	TRBV7-2	TRBD1	TGTGCCAGCAGTCGGGCCGGGACAGGCCTCAGGGGCACTGAAGCTTTCTTT	CASSRAGTGLRGTEAFF
TRBJ1-6	-	TRBV5-5	-	TGTGCCAGCAGCTTGGAGGAATTTGGAGGGGTTTCGTCCCTCCACTTT	CASSLEEFGGVSSLHF
TRBJ1-1	-	TRBV3-1/TRBV3-2	TRBD1	TGTGCCAGCAGGCTTACAGGGGAGGAAGCTTTCTTT	CASRLTGEEAFF
TRBJ1-2	once	TRBV5-6	-	TGTGCCAGCAGCTTGGAAGCGGGGGCTTCAAACTATGGCTACACCTTC	CASSLEAGASNYGYTF
TRBJ2-5	-	TRBV30	-	TGTGCCTGGGGTGTGGGGGGGGGCGAGGAGACCCAGTACTTC	CAWGVGGGEETQYF
TRBJ1-2	-	TRBV27	-	TGTGCCAGCGGGCCCTACAGGGCTGGCTATGGCTACACCTTC	CASGPYRAGYGYTF
TRBJ2-5	once	TRBV5-1	-	TGCGCCAGCAGCTTGTACTCGGGAGACTCGGAGACCCAGTACTTC	CASSLYSGDSETQYF
TRBJ1-2	-	TRBV29-1	TRBD1	TGCAGCGTTGAGGCGGGACAGCTCTATGGCTACACCTTC	CSVEAGQLYGYTF
TRBJ2-7	-	TRBV27	TRBD1	TGTGCCAGCAGTACCTGGGACAGCTCCTACGAGCAGTACTTC	CASSTWDSSYEQYF
TRBJ2-1	-	TRBV20-1	TRBD2	TGCAGTGCTAGTCTAGCGGGGTTATACAATGAGCAGTTCTTC	CSASLAGLYNEQFF
TRBJ2-1	-	TRBV28	-	TGTGCCAGCACCCCCTCGAGGCTGTCCTCCTACAATGAGCAGTTCTTC	CASTPSRLSSYNEQFF
TRBJ1-2	-	TRBV3-1/TRBV3-2	TRBD1	TGTGCCAGCAGCCCGGGGACAGGAAACTATGGCTACACCTTC	CASSPGTGNYGYTF
TRBJ2-1	-	TRBV5-1	TRBD1	TGCGCCAGCAGCCCTCCGGGACAGGGGTCACTAGGTGAGCAGTTCTTC	CASSPPGQGSLGEQFF
TRBJ1-4	-	TRBV29-1	TRBD1	TGCAGCGCCCGTCCTTTACAGGGGACTAATGAAAAACTGTTTTTT	CSARPLQGTNEKLFF
TRBJ2-4	once	TRBV4-1	-	TGCGCCAGCAGCCAAGACCGGGGAGGAAACATTCAGTACTTC	CASSQDRGGNIQYF
TRBJ2-5	-	TRBV6-5	TRBD2	TGTGCCAGCAGCGGGACTAGCGGGGGCGGGGAGACCCAGTACTTC	CASSGTSGGGETQYF
TRBJ2-2	-	TRBV28	TRBD2	TGTGCCAGCATAGGGGTAGCGGGGGGGCGACTGAACACCGGGGAGCTGTTTTTT	CASIGVAGGRLNTGELFF
TRBJ1-6	-	TRBV6-6	-	TGTGCCAGCAGCCCCGGACGGGGGGTGAATAATTCACCCCTCCACTTT	CASSPGRGVNNSPLHF
TRBJ2-1	-	TRBV18	-	TGTGCCAGCTCACCACCGACGAGGGTGAGGGACAATGAGCAGTTCTTC	CASSPPTRVRDNEQFF
TRBJ1-1	-	TRBV11-3	-	TGTGCCAGCAGCTTATCGTCACTCATGAACACTGAAGCTTTCTTT	CASSLSSLMNTEAFF
TRBJ2-1	-	TRBV9	TRBD2	TGTGCCAGCAGCCCTCGGGGGGTCACTACCTACAATGAGCAGTTCTTC	CASSPRGVTTYNEQFF
TRBJ2-7	-	TRBV6-2/TRBV6-3	TRBD2	TGTGCCAGCAGTAGACTAGCCCCTCCCTACGAGCAGTACTTC	CASSRLAPPYEQYF
TRBJ2-5	-	TRBV19	TRBD1	TGTGCCAGTAGTACCTCCGGGACAGCTTACCAAGAGACCCAGTACTTC	CASSTSGTAYQETQYF
TRBJ1-4	-	TRBV19	-	TGTGCCAGTAGTACAGGGAGGGGGACTAATGAAAAACTGTTTTTT	CASSTGRGTNEKLFF
TRBJ2-5	-	TRBV5-6	-	TGTGCCAGCAGCTCTTTTAGACAGCGTTCTCAAGAGACCCAGTACTTC	CASSSFRQRSQETQYF
TRBJ2-4	-	TRBV21-1	-	TGTGCCAGCAGCAGAAGACTAGCGGGGGATTGCAAAAACATTCAGTACTTC	CASSRRLAGDCKNIQYF
TRBJ2-7	-	TRBV6-5	TRBD1	TGTGCCAGCAGAATCGGACAGGGATTTTACGAGCAGTACTTC	CASRIGQGFYEQYF
TRBJ2-5	-	TRBV10-2	TRBD2	TGCGCCAGCAGTGAGTCGAAGCTCTTACTAGCGGGTCAAGAGACCCAGTACTTC	CASSESKLLLAGQETQYF
TRBJ1-5	-	TRBV28	-	TGTGCCAGCAGTTTTGTGAGGTTTCTTAGTCATCAGCCCCAGCATTTT	CASSFVRFLSHQPQHF
TRBJ1-1	-	TRBV19	TRBD1	TGTGCCAGTAGTTCCTGGGACAGAGGCTTCATGAACACTGAAGCTTTCTTT	CASSSWDRGFMNTEAFF
TRBJ2-7	-	TRBV30	TRBD2	TGTGCCTGGAGTGTGGGGGGGGTCCTCGAGCAGTACTTC	CAWSVGGVLEQYF
TRBJ2-1	few	TRBV7-8	TRBD2	TGTGCCAGCAGCAATCTAGCGGTGCCGCATAATGAGCAGTTCTTC	CASSNLAVPHNEQFF
TRBJ1-3	once	TRBV7-9	-	TGTGCCAGCAGCTTACCACAAGGTGGAGGCACCATATATTTT	CASSLPQGGGTIYF
TRBJ2-1	-	TRBV7-7	TRBD2	TGTGCCAGCAGCTTAGTAGCGGGGGGGCCGGGTGAGCAGTTCTTC	CASSLVAGGPGEQFF
TRBJ2-7	-	TRBV11-3	TRBD2	TGTGCCAGCAGCTTCACGCGCGGGGGCGAGCAGTACTTC	CASSFTRGGEQYF
TRBJ1-2	-	TRBV7-2	TRBD1	TGTGCCAGCAGCGGAAGTCCGGGACAGATCTATGGCTACACCTTC	CASSGSPGQIYGYTF
TRBJ1-1	-	TRBV2	TRBD1	TGTGCCAGCAGTGGACAGGGTTGGGACACTGAAGCTTTCTTT	CASSGQGWDTEAFF
TRBJ1-1	-	TRBV28	TRBD1	TGTGCCAGCAGTTTACCCAGGGGGCAGGTCACTGAAGCTTTCTTT	CASSLPRGQVTEAFF
TRBJ1-3	-	TRBV24-1	TRBD1	TGTGCCACCAGTGATCCGAGGACAGGGGACACCATATATTTT	CATSDPRTGDTIYF
TRBJ2-2	-	TRBV3-1/TRBV3-2	TRBD2	TGTGCCAGCAGCTGGCTAGGACTAGCGGGGGAGAAACCCGGGGAGCTGTTTTTT	CASSWLGLAGEKPGELFF
TRBJ2-3	-	TRBV5-4	-	TGTGCCAGCAGCCGGCCGGGGGGCGGAGATACGCAGTATTTT	CASSRPGGGDTQYF
TRBJ1-2	-	TRBV14	TRBD1	TGTGCCAGCAGCCAAGCGGGAGGGGGCAGAGGTGGCTACACCTTC	CASSQAGGGRGGYTF
TRBJ2-3	-	TRBV29-1	-	TGCAGCGGACGAGACAGTCCTAGCACAGATACGCAGTATTTT	CSGRDSPSTDTQYF
TRBJ2-7	-	TRBV11-2	-	TGTGCCAGCAGCTTAGTGGGGACAAGGGGCTGGGACGAGCAGTACTTC	CASSLVGTRGWDEQYF
TRBJ1-2	-	TRBV28	TRBD1	TGTGCCAGCAGGGAGGGACAGGGGGGCTATGGCTACACCTTC	CASREGQGGYGYTF
TRBJ2-2	-	TRBV24-1	TRBD1	TGTGCCACCAGTGATTTGAGAGGGGGCCGGACCGGGGAGCTGTTTTTT	CATSDLRGGRTGELFF
TRBJ1-2	-	TRBV5-1	TRBD1	TGCGCCAGCAGCTTCGACAGGGTGAACGGCTACACCTTC	CASSFDRVNGYTF
TRBJ2-3	-	TRBV5-5	TRBD2	TGTGCCAGCAGCTTGGGGGCGGGGGGCTTAACAGATACGCAGTATTTT	CASSLGAGGLTDTQYF
TRBJ1-2	-	TRBV5-1	-	TGCGCCAGCAGCCGCTCCGCAACTACGACAGCGTTCTATGGCTACACCTTC	CASSRSATTTAFYGYTF
TRBJ1-2	-	TRBV19	TRBD1	TGTGCCAGTACAGAGGGGGGACAGCCTAACTATGGCTACACCTTC	CASTEGGQPNYGYTF
TRBJ2-7	-	TRBV27	TRBD2	TGTGCCAGCAGTTTTCTGACTAGCGGGGGGACCTACGAGCAGTACTTC	CASSFLTSGGTYEQYF